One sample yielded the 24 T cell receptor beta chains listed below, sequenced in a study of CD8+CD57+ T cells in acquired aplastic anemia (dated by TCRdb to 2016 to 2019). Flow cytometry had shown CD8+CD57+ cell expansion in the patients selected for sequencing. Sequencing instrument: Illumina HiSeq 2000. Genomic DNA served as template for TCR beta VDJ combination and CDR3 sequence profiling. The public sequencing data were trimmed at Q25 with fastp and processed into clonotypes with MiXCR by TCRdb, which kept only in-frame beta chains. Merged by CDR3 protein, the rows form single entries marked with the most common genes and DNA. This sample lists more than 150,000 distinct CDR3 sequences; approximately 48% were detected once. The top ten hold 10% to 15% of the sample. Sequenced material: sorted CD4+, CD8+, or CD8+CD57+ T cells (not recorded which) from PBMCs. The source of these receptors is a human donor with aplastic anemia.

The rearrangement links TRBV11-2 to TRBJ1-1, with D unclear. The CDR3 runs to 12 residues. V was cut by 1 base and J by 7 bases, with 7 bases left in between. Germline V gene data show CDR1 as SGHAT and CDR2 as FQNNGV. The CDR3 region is CASSLGAYEAFF. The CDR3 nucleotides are TGTGCCAGCAGCTTAGGAGCGTATGAAGCTTTCTTT. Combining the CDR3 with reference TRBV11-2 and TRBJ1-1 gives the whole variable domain EAGVAQSPRYKIIEKRQSVAFWCNPISGHATLYWYQQILGQGPKLLIQFQNNGVVDDSQLPKDRFSAERLKGVDSTLKIQPAKLEDSAVYLCASSLGAYEAFFGQGTRLTVV.

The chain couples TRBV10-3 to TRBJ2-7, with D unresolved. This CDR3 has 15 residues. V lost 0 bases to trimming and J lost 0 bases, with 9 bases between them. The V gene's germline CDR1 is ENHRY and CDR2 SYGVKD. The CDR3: CAISESITRSYEQYF. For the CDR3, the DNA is TGTGCCATCAGTGAGTCGATAACCCGCTCCTACGAGCAGTACTTC.

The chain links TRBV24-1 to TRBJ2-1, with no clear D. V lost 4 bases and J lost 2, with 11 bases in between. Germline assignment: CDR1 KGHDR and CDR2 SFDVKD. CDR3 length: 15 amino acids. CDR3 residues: CATSEGFPPYNEQFF. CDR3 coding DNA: TGTGCCACCAGTGAGGGGTTCCCGCCCTACAATGAGCAGTTCTTC.

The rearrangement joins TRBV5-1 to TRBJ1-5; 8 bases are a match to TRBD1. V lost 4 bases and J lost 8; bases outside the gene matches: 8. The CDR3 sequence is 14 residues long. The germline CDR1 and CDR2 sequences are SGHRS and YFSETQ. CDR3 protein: CASSIGQGGEPQHF. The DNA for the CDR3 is TGCGCCAGCAGCATAGGACAGGGTGGGGAGCCCCAGCATTTT.

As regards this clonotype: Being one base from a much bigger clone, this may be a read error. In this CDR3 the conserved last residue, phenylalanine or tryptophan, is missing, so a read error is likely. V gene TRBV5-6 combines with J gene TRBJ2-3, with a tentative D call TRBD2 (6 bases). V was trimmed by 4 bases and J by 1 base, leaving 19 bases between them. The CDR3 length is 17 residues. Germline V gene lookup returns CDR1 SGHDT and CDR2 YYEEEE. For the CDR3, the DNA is TGTGCCAGCAGCAAGAGGCGGGGTTCGGTGGGCACAGATACGCAGTATTCT. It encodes CASSKRRGSVGTDTQYS.

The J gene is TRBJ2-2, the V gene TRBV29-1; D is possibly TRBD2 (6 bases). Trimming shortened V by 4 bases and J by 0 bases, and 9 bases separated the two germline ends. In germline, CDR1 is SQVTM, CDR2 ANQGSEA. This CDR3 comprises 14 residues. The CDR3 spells CSVARGTNTGELFF. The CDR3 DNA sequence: TGCAGCGTTGCTCGGGGGACGAACACCGGGGAGCTGTTTTTT.

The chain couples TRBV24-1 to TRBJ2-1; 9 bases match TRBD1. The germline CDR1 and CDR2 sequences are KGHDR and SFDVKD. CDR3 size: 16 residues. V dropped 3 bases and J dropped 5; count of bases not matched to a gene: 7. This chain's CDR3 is CATSDPGQGSHNEQFF. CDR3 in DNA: TGTGCCACCAGTGATCCGGGACAGGGATCCCACAATGAGCAGTTCTTC.

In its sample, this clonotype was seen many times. CDR3 in DNA: TGTGCCAGCAGCCTCGGAGTCCAAAACAATGAGCAGTTCTTC. Translating it yields CASSLGVQNNEQFF. The chain is built from TRBV12-3 or TRBV12-4 and TRBJ2-1; D gene ambiguous. The V end was cut by 6 bases, the J end by 5 bases, with 14 bases between. CDR3 size: 14 residues.

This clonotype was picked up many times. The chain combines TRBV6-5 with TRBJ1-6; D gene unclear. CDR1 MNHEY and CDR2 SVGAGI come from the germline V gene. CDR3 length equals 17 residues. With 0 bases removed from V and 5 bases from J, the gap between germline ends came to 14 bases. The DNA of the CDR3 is TGTGCCAGCAGTTACTCGAGTCGAGGGCTAAATAATTCACCCCTCCACTTT. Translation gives CASSYSSRGLNNSPLHF.

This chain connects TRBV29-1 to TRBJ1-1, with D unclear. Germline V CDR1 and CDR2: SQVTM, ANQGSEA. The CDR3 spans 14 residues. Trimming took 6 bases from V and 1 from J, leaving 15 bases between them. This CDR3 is CSVGLSAANTEAFF. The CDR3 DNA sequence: TGCAGCGTCGGACTTTCGGCAGCGAACACTGAAGCTTTCTTT.

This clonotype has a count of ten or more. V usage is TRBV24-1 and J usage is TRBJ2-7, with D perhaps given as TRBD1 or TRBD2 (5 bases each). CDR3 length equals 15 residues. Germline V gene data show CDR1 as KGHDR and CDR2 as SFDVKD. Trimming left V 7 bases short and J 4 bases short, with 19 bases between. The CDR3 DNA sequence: TGTGCCACCAGCACCTTAGGGACGGAGATTTACGAGCAGTACTTC. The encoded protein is CATSTLGTEIYEQYF.

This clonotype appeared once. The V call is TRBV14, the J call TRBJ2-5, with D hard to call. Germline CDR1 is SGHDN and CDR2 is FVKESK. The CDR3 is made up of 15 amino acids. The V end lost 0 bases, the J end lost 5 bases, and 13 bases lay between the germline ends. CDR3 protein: CASSQDLGTVETQYF. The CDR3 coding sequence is TGTGCCAGCAGCCAAGATCTAGGCACTGTCGAGACCCAGTACTTC.

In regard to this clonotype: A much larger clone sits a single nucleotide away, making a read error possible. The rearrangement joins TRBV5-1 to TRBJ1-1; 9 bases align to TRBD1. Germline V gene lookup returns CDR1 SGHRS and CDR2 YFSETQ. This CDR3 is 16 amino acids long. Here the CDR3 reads CASSPLGQGMNTEAFF. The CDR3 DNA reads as TGCGCCAGCAGCCCTCTTGGACAGGGGATGAATACTGAAGCTTTCTTT.

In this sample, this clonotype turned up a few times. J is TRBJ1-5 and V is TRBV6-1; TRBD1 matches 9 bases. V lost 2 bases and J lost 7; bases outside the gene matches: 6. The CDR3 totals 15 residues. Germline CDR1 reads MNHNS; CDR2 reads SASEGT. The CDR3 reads CASSEWDRANQPQHF. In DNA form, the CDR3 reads TGTGCCAGCAGTGAATGGGACAGGGCCAACCAGCCCCAGCATTTT.

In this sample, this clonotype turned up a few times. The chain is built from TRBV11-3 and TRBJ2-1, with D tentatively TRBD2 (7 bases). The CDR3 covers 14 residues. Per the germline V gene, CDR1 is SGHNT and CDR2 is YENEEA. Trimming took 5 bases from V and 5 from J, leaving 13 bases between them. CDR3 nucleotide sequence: TGTGCCAGCAGCCCACGGGGGGCGGACAATGAGCAGTTCTTC. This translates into CASSPRGADNEQFF.

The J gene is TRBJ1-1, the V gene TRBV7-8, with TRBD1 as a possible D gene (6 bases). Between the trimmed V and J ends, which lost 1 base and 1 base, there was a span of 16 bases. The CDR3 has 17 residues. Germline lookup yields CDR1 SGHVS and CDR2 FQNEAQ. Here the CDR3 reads CASSLGSSGGANTEAFF. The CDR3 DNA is TGTGCCAGCAGCTTAGGCTCCAGCGGGGGCGCGAACACTGAAGCTTTCTTT.

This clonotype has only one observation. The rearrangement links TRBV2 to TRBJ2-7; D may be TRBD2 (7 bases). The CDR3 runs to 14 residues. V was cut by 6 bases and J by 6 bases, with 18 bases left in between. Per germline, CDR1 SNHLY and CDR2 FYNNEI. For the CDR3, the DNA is TGTGCCAGCAGCTCACCATTAAGGGGGGGCGAGCAGTACTTC. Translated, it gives CASSSPLRGGEQYF.

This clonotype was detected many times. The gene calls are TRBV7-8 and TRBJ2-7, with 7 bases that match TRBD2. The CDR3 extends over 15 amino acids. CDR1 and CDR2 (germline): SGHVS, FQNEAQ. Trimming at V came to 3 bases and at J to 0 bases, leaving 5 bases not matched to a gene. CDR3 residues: CASSLTSHSSYEQYF. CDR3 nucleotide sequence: TGTGCCAGCAGCTTGACTAGCCATAGCTCCTACGAGCAGTACTTC.

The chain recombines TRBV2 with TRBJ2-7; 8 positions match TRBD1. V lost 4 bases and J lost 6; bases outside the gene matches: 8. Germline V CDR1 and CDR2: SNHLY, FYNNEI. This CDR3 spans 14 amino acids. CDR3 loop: CASSGGQGWVEQYF. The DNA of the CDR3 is TGTGCCAGCAGTGGTGGACAGGGTTGGGTCGAGCAGTACTTC.

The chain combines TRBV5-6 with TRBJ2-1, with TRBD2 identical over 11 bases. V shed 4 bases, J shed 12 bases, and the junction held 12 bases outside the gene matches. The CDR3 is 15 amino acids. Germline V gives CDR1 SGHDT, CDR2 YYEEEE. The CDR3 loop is CASSPGTSGGSGQFF. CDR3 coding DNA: TGTGCCAGCAGCCCCGGGACTAGCGGTGGTTCAGGGCAGTTCTTC.

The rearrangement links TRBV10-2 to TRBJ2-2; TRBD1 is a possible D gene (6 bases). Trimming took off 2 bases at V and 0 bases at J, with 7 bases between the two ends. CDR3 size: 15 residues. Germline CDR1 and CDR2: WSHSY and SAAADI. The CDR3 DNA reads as TGCGCCAGCAGTGAGAGACAGGCGAACACCGGGGAGCTGTTTTTT. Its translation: CASSERQANTGELFF.

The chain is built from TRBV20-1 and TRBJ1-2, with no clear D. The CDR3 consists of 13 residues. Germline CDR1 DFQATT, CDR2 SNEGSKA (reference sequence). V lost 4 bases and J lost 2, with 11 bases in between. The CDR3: CSAIKGSNYGYTF. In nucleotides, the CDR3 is TGCAGTGCTATCAAGGGATCGAACTATGGCTACACCTTC.

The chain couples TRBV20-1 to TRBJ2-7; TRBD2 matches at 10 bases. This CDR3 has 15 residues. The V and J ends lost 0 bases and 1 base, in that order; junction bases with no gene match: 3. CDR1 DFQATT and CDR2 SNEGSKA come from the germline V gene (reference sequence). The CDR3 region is CSARDRLAGSYEQYF. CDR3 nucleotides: TGCAGTGCTAGAGATCGACTAGCGGGTTCCTACGAGCAGTACTTC.

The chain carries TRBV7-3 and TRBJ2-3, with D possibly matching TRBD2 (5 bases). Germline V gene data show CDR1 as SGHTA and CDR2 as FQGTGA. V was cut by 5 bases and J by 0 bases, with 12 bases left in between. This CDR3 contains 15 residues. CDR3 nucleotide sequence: TGTGCCAGCAGCGCGGACTTGCCTAGCACAGATACGCAGTATTTT. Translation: CASSADLPSTDTQYF.